The clone carrying this T cell receptor beta chain appeared a few times. Its antigen is undetermined. This sample is part of a study of early T cells in non-severe SARS-CoV-2 infection. Study details: The study sequenced bulk RNA from unsorted whole blood, with chains unpaired. Overall study results and limits: Missing private and CD4 specificities, VDJdb matching favored anti-spike CD8 responses.

Individual cDNA molecules carried attached unique molecular identifiers. MiXCR, applied by TCRdb to the 5' RACE reads, yields one record per CDR3 protein. Of tens of thousands of distinct CDR3 sequences in the sample, around 10% were seen once. Germline CDR1 reads SGHRS; CDR2 reads YFSETQ. V lost 4 bases and J lost 0, with 12 bases in between. This CDR3 is built from 15 residues. This rearrangement joins TRBV5-1 to TRBJ2-3; tentatively, D is TRBD1 or TRBD2 (7 bases each). The sequencing sample was made of whole blood. The sequence was collected from an adult who was a healthcare worker with PCR-confirmed SARS-CoV-2 infection or an uninfected control (not recorded which). The CDR3 DNA reads TGCGCCAGCAGCCAGGGGGGGATTAGCACAGATACGCAGTATTTT. Amino acid sequence: CASSQGGISTDTQYF.